This TCR beta chain was obtained from a study of CD8+CD57+ T cells in acquired aplastic anemia. Study information: The mean DNA yield obtained from sorted CD4+ and CD8+ cells came to roughly 3.4 ug.

In the case of this clonotype: Antigen unknown. With a much larger clone just one base away, this may be a read error.

The CDR3 loop spans 15 amino acids. The V and J ends lost 7 bases and 0 bases respectively, with 13 bases between them. Germline CDR1 KGHDR, CDR2 SFDVKD. Patients chosen for sequencing had CD8+CD57+ cells that had expanded, as shown by flow cytometry. Blood sampling was performed on the patients, and none of them had received therapy by then. Points from the study as a whole: Common to patients and controls were roughly 30 CD8+ CDR3 sequences. Patients and controls had CD8+ Simpson's diversity values that were not significantly distinct.

Genomic DNA acted as the template from which TCR beta VDJ combination and CDR3 sequence profiling were carried out. TCRdb ran MiXCR on the reads and lists one entry per CDR3 protein. The sample has 200,000 to 300,000 distinct CDR3 sequences, more than 45% seen once. Sequencing was carried out using sorted CD4+, CD8+, or CD8+CD57+ T cells (not recorded which) from PBMCs. J is TRBJ2-3 and V is TRBV24-1; TRBD2 is a possible D gene (6 bases). The receptor's source is a human donor with aplastic anemia. The CDR3 DNA sequence: TGTGCCACCAGCGTCGGGACTTCTAGCACAGATACGCAGTATTTT. Translated: CATSVGTSSTDTQYF.